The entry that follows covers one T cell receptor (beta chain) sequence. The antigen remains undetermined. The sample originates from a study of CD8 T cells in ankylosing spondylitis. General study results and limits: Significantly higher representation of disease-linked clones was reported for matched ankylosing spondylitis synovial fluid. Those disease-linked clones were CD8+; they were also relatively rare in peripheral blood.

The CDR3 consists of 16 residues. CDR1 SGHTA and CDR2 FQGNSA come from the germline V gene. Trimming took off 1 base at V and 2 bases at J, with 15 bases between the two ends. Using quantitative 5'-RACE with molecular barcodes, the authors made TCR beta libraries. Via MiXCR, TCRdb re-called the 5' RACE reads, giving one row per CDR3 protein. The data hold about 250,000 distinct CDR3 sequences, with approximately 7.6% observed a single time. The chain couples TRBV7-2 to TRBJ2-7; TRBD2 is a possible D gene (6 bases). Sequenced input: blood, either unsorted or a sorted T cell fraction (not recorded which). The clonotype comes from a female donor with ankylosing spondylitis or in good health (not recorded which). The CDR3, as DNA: TGTGCCAGCAGCTTAGTTGGCGGGAAAAATCCCTACGAGCAGTACTTC. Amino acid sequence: CASSLVGGKNPYEQYF.